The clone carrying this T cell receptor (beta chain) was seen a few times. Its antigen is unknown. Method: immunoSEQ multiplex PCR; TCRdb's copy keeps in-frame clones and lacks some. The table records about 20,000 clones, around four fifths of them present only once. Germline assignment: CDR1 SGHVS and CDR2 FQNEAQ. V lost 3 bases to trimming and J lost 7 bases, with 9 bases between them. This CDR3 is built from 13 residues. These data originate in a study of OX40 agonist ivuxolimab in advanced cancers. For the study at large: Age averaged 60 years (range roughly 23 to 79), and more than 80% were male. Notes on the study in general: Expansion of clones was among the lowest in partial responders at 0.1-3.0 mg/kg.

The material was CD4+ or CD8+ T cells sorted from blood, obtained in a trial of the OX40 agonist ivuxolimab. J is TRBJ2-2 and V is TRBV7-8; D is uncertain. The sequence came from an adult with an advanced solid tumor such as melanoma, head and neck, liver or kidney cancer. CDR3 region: CASSFRQLGELFF. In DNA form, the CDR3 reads TGTGCCAGCAGCTTTAGGCAGCTCGGGGAGCTGTTTTTT.